The present T cell receptor beta chain was sequenced within a study of post-analysis software for immune sequencing data. Study in general: Secondary progressive, relapsing-remitting and progressive-relapsing multiple sclerosis were among the included disease courses. Study-level points and caveats: Relative to controls, patients had five TRBV segments at higher frequency, with TRBV5-6, TRBV5-1 and TRBV20-1 among these. Significantly lower normalized Chao1 diversity was seen in multiple sclerosis patients than in controls. By F measure, samples from a shared preparation batch strongly co-clustered.

As to this clonotype: The antigen is not known.

CDR3 length: 14 residues. Germline V lookup: CDR1 MNHEY, CDR2 SMNVEV (reference sequence). The junction had 6 bases not matched to a gene; V was cut back by 3 bases and J by 7 bases. Unique molecular identifiers tagged the TCR beta cDNA libraries. There were about 0.95 to 11 million T cells, and around 500,000 cDNA molecules came from them. TCRdb independently ran MiXCR on the PCR reads; one entry per CDR3 protein. The sample includes 750,000 to 950,000 distinct CDR3 sequences, approximately 53% of them seen just once. Sequenced input: blood. The chain employs TRBV27 and TRBJ2-1; TRBD2 agrees at 7 bases. The receptor comes from a girl aged 10-17 years with multiple sclerosis. CDR3 nucleotide sequence: TGTGCCAGCAGTTTTGAGGGAGGGCCGAATGAGCAGTTCTTC. It encodes CASSFEGGPNEQFF.